This section outlines one T cell receptor beta chain sequence together with its context. Its antigen remains unknown. The same CDR3 also results from other DNA sequences found in this sample. The source of the sample is a study of OX40 agonist ivuxolimab in advanced cancers. General study findings and limits: CD8+ T cells showed, on average, more clonal expansion than CD4+ cells.

Deletions cut 0 bases from V and 1 base from J, with 4 bases between. This CDR3 spans 13 amino acids. Germline-derived CDR1 and CDR2 are SGHRS and YFSETQ. Using immunoSEQ multiplex PCR, the repertoire was profiled, and TCRdb retains in-frame clones only, with some absent. The data show tens of thousands of clones, around nine tenths seen once. This specimen was CD4+ or CD8+ T cells sorted from blood, taken in a trial of the OX40 agonist ivuxolimab. This sequence was found in an adult with an advanced solid tumor such as melanoma, head and neck, liver or kidney cancer. The chain is built from TRBV5-1 and TRBJ1-1; D call uncertain. The DNA of the CDR3 is TGCGCCAGCAGCTTGGACGAGAACACTGAAGCTTTCTTT. This encodes CASSLDENTEAFF.